This T cell receptor (beta chain) derives from a study of response to subunit inactivated influenza vaccine (dated by TCRdb to the late 2010s). About the full investigation: Deep quantitative T cell receptor repertoire profiling was used in the study to track responses to a trivalent subunit inactivated influenza vaccine. Results and caveats for the whole study, not just this receptor: The authors proposed that each seasonal influenza vaccination may bring in only a limited number of new T cells.

Taken from the germline V gene (reference sequence), the CDR1 and CDR2 loops are GTSNPN and SVGIG. The CDR3 starts with the cysteine, ends with the phenylalanine, and has 18 residues. Only the CDR3 region is kept as DNA, spanning 54 bases read in frame from base 1. V and J are truncated by 0 bases and 0 bases respectively, leaving an intervening sequence of 18 bases. This clonotype appeared many times. There is no known antigen for this receptor. Base qualities are missing; no much larger clone stands one base away. The library was produced with RT-PCR. Instrument on record: Illumina HiSeq 2500. TCRdb trimmed public reads at Q25 via fastp, called clones via MiXCR and kept in-frame beta chains. Here each entry gathers all rows of one CDR3 protein and keeps the most common genes and DNA. The sample table lists a few hundred thousand distinct CDR3 sequences, approximately 23% of them with a count of one. The top ten clones comprise about a tenth of the sample.

The TCR originated in a man aged 45-69 years who received an inactivated influenza vaccine. Donor details come from another sample of the same person, matched by shared clones. The chain employs TRBV30 and TRBJ1-5; no D gene is confidently identified. The source was PBMCs from blood, collected about 20 months after vaccination. This receptor carries the CDR3 CAWSVSATVGYSNQPQHF. The base sequence is TGTGCCTGGAGTGTTTCGGCAACGGTGGGGTATAGCAATCAGCCCCAGCATTTT. Full variable domain (CDR3 extended with the reference TRBV30 and TRBJ1-5 proteins): SQTIHQWPATLVQPVGSPLSLECTVEGTSNPNLYWYRQAAGRGLQLLFYSVGIGQISSEVPQNLSASRPQDRQFILSSKKLLLSDSGFYLCAWSVSATVGYSNQPQHFGDGTRLSIL.